Presented here are 29 T cell receptor beta chains from one specimen sequenced in a study of blood T cell repertoires in COVID-19. The assay was immunoSEQ multiplex PCR, and TCRdb's table has in-frame clones only and misses some. The sample comprises about 76,000 clones, around 88% of which are singletons, and 18% rests with the top ten. The sample comprised peripheral blood. The origin of the receptors is a human donor in a cohort sampled during active COVID-19.

V is TRBV4-2 and J is TRBJ2-5, with a possible D match to TRBD1 (5 bases). In germline, CDR1 is LGHNA, CDR2 YNFKEQ. V lost 0 bases and J 1 base, leaving 9 bases between the germline ends. This CDR3 has 15 residues. CDR3 sequence: CASSQDWQGQETQYF. The CDR3, as DNA: TGTGCCAGCAGCCAAGATTGGCAGGGCCAAGAGACCCAGTACTTC.

The chain combines TRBV24-1 with TRBJ2-7; D gene ambiguous. V lost 12 bases to trimming and J lost 2 bases, with 16 bases between them. The CDR3 runs 13 residues. Germline V lookup: CDR1 KGHDR, CDR2 SFDVKD. The DNA for the CDR3 is TGTGCCCCCGTTGGGCGCAAGGCCTACGAGCAGTACTTC. Residues: CAPVGRKAYEQYF.

The rearrangement joins TRBV9 to TRBJ1-6, with D perhaps matching TRBD1 (6 bases). This CDR3 is built from 15 residues. The V gene's germline CDR1 is SGDLS and CDR2 YYNGEE. V lost 0 bases to trimming and J lost 6 bases, with 10 bases between them. The CDR3 bases are TGTGCCAGCAGCGTAGCAGGGGTAGGTAATTCACCCCTCCACTTT. Translated: CASSVAGVGNSPLHF.

J is TRBJ2-7 and V is TRBV21-1; the table's D call, TRBD2, was not checked against the DNA. TRBV21-1 represents a pseudogene. The CDR3 spans 16 residues. The CDR3 DNA is TGTGCCAGCAGCAAAGTTCCAGCGGAGGCCGCCTACGAGCAGTACTTC. Protein: CASSKVPAEAAYEQYF.

The rearrangement uses TRBV7-8 and TRBJ1-6; TRBD1 matches 12 bases. J gave up 10 bases and V 0 bases, and 7 bases lay outside the gene matches. The CDR3 contains 17 residues. Germline lookup yields CDR1 SGHVS and CDR2 FQNEAQ. This CDR3 is CASSLAGTGGAESPLHF. The DNA for the CDR3 is TGTGCCAGCAGCTTAGCTGGGACAGGGGGCGCGGAATCACCCCTCCACTTT. Looking up the rest from reference TRBV7-8 and TRBJ1-6 gives the full variable domain: GAGVSQSPRYKVAKRGQDVALRCDPISGHVSLFWYQQALGQGPEFLTYFQNEAQLDKSGLPSDRFFAERPEGSVSTLKIQRTQQEDSAVYLCASSLAGTGGAESPLHFGNGTRLTVT.

The chain joins TRBV6-5 to TRBJ1-6; 7 nucleotides align to TRBD1. Germline CDR1 MNHEY, CDR2 SVGAGI. The CDR3 loop spans 13 amino acids. V lost 8 bases, J lost 12 bases, and 10 bases stayed unmatched. CDR3 protein: CASDDREVGPLHF. For the CDR3, the DNA is TGTGCCAGCGATGACAGGGAGGTTGGACCCCTCCACTTT.

The genes are TRBV19 and TRBJ2-7; D not certain. In germline, CDR1 is LNHDA, CDR2 SQIVND (reference sequence). V dropped 4 bases and J dropped 6 bases, with 19 bases sitting between them. The CDR3 runs 15 residues. In nucleotides, the CDR3 is TGTGCCAGTAGTAATATCCCCCTACCCCTTTCCGAGCAGTACTTC. This sequence encodes CASSNIPLPLSEQYF.

This CDR3 is CASSMTRRGYDEQFF. The CDR3 nucleotides read TGCGCCAGCAGCATGACGAGGAGGGGTTACGATGAGCAGTTCTTC. The genes are TRBV5-1 and TRBJ2-1; possibly TRBD2 for D (6 bases). Germline-derived CDR1 and CDR2 are SGHRS and YFSETQ. Trimming removed 4 bases at V and 8 bases at J, with 19 bases between. The CDR3 totals 15 residues.

V is TRBV28 and J is TRBJ1-1; D may be TRBD1 (5 bases). Deletions cut 5 bases from V and 2 bases from J, with 18 bases between. The CDR3 contains 16 residues. Germline CDR1 reads MDHEN; CDR2 reads SYDVKM. As DNA, the CDR3 is TGTGCCAGCAGTGAGTTTGGGGGGACGAGAAACACTGAAGCTTTCTTT. It encodes CASSEFGGTRNTEAFF.

This clone has only one observation. The gene calls are TRBV10-3 and TRBJ2-1; the D gene is possibly TRBD1 (6 bases). Deletions cut 8 bases from V and 2 bases from J, with 10 bases between. This CDR3 contains 13 residues. In germline, CDR1 is ENHRY, CDR2 SYGVKD. CDR3: CAIAGETYNEQFF. Here the CDR3 DNA reads TGTGCCATCGCAGGGGAGACCTACAATGAGCAGTTCTTC.

This chain uses TRBV2 with TRBJ2-3; 7 bases agree with TRBD1. V dropped 4 bases and J dropped 5; count of bases not matched to a gene: 9. The CDR3 extends over 15 amino acids. Looked up from germline, CDR1 is SNHLY and CDR2 is FYNNEI. CDR3 sequence: CASSGRQGVKDTQYF. CDR3 bases: TGTGCCAGCAGTGGTCGACAGGGAGTGAAAGATACGCAGTATTTT.

The rearrangement joins TRBV7-9 to TRBJ1-1, with 7 bases matching TRBD1. Losses at the gene ends were 2 bases for V and 3 bases for J; bases not matched to a gene: 6. Germline CDR1 SEHNR, CDR2 FQNEAQ (reference sequence). This CDR3 contains 15 residues. The CDR3 loop reads CASSLLGGGHTEAFF. Written as DNA, the CDR3 is TGTGCCAGCAGCTTACTAGGGGGCGGTCACACTGAAGCTTTCTTT.

The chain uses TRBV27 and TRBJ2-1, with TRBD2 identical over 10 bases. The germline gives CDR1 MNHEY, CDR2 SMNVEV (reference sequence). V was clipped by 3 bases and J by 8 bases; unmatched bases: 7. This CDR3 region has 15 residues. The CDR3 loop is CASSFIAGGLDEQFF. The CDR3 DNA reads TGTGCCAGCAGTTTCATAGCGGGAGGATTGGATGAGCAGTTCTTC.

CDR3 protein: CASSHYGGSSNEKLFF. DNA of the CDR3: TGTGCCAGCAGCCATTACGGTGGTTCGTCTAATGAAAAACTGTTTTTT. The chain recombines TRBV27 with TRBJ1-4; D is unresolved. This CDR3 has 16 residues. CDR1 and CDR2 (germline): MNHEY, SMNVEV (reference sequence). The V end lost 6 bases, the J end lost 3 bases, and 17 bases lay between the germline ends.

V gene TRBV9 combines with J gene TRBJ1-4; D may be TRBD1 (6 bases). The germline CDR1 and CDR2 sequences are SGDLS and YYNGEE. The CDR3 extends over 16 amino acids. Trimming took 4 bases from V and 0 from J, leaving 13 bases between them. The CDR3 DNA sequence: TGTGCCAGCAGCCCGTACAGGGATCCAACTAATGAAAAACTGTTTTTT. Amino acid sequence: CASSPYRDPTNEKLFF.

The chain joins TRBV7-9 to TRBJ2-1; 9 bases are shared with TRBD2. Trimming cost V 9 bases and J 4 bases; bases outside gene matches: 4. Per germline, CDR1 SEHNR and CDR2 FQNEAQ (reference sequence). The CDR3 is 13 residues long. The DNA for the CDR3 is TGTGCCAGTAGGCTAGCGGGGTACAATGAGCAGTTCTTC. Amino acids: CASRLAGYNEQFF.

The rearrangement uses TRBV19 and TRBJ2-3; a possible D gene is TRBD2 (7 bases). V was shortened by 4 bases and J by 1 base, with 24 bases between the two germline ends. Germline V gives CDR1 LNHDA, CDR2 SQIVND (reference sequence). The CDR3 totals 19 residues. CDR3 in DNA: TGTGCCAGTAGTACGGACTATTTGGGGGGGCTCGGAGGCACAGATACGCAGTATTTT. It codes for CASSTDYLGGLGGTDTQYF.

The chain is built from TRBV5-4 and TRBJ2-1; 13 nucleotides line up with TRBD2. The CDR3 has 16 amino acids. With V trimmed by 4 bases and J by 7 bases, 8 bases remained unmatched. CDR1 is SGHNT and CDR2 is YYREEE in the germline V gene (reference sequence). The CDR3 sequence is CASSRGLAGTLNEQFF. CDR3 in DNA: TGTGCCAGCAGCCGGGGACTAGCGGGGACCTTAAATGAGCAGTTCTTC. Drawing the rest from reference TRBV5-4 and TRBJ2-1, the complete variable domain is ETGVTQSPTHLIKTRGQQVTLRCSSQSGHNTVSWYQQALGQGPQFIFQYYREEENGRGNFPPRFSGLQFPNYSSELNVNALELDDSALYLCASSRGLAGTLNEQFFGPGTRLTVL.

The sample holds a few counts of this clone. The chain recombines TRBV18 with TRBJ1-5; no firm D call. Germline CDR1 KGHSH, CDR2 LQKENI. This CDR3 comprises 14 residues. V dropped 6 bases and J dropped 0 bases, with 9 bases sitting between them. The CDR3 loop is CASSGEHSNQPQHF. In DNA, the CDR3 is TGTGCCAGCTCGGGAGAACATAGCAATCAGCCCCAGCATTTT.

The gene calls are TRBV6-6 and TRBJ1-2, with D perhaps matching TRBD1 (6 bases). V lost 6 bases and J 0 bases, leaving 14 bases between the germline ends. The CDR3 totals 15 residues. The germline CDR1 and CDR2 sequences are MNHNY and SVGAGI (reference sequence). The CDR3 DNA is TGTGCCAGCAGAATTGACAGGACCGCTAACTATGGCTACACCTTC. Its translation: CASRIDRTANYGYTF.

This clone was counted a few times. The J gene is TRBJ2-7, the V gene TRBV19; 8 positions match TRBD1. This CDR3 region has 14 residues. Germline V CDR1 and CDR2: LNHDA, SQIVND (reference sequence). V lost 8 bases to trimming and J lost 2 bases; unmatched junction nucleotides: 8. CDR3 in amino acids: CASRKTGEAYEQYF. The CDR3 nucleotides are TGTGCCAGTCGGAAGACAGGGGAGGCCTACGAGCAGTACTTC.

V gene TRBV9 combines with J gene TRBJ2-7, with D possibly TRBD2 on 5 matching bases. The length of the CDR3 is 14 residues. V lost 0 bases, J lost 5 bases, and 12 bases lay in between. Germline V lookup: CDR1 SGDLS, CDR2 YYNGEE. The CDR3 here is CASSVDRGFNEQYF. The CDR3 DNA is TGTGCCAGCAGCGTAGATCGGGGATTCAACGAGCAGTACTTC.

The J gene is TRBJ2-1, the V gene TRBV7-3, with TRBD1 identical over 9 bases. V dropped 6 bases and J dropped 6; count of bases not matched to a gene: 9. CDR3 length: 15 residues. Looked up from germline, CDR1 is SGHTA and CDR2 is FQGTGA. Here the CDR3 DNA reads TGTGCCAGCAGGTACGGGACAGGGAAGGGCAATGAGCAGTTCTTC. Amino acids: CASRYGTGKGNEQFF.

This chain connects TRBV28 to TRBJ1-1, with D perhaps matching TRBD1 (6 bases). The CDR3 extends over 13 amino acids. Trimming took 5 bases from V and 8 from J, leaving 15 bases between them. CDR1 and CDR2 from the germline V gene are MDHEN and SYDVKM. The CDR3 loop reads CASSPHRVGEAFF. In DNA, the CDR3 is TGTGCCAGCAGTCCCCACAGGGTTGGGGAAGCTTTCTTT.

The rearrangement links TRBV3-1 (or the pseudogene TRBV3-2) to TRBJ2-7; 11 positions match TRBD2. CDR1 and CDR2 (germline): LGHDT, YNNKEL (reference sequence). Trimming took 7 bases from V and 2 from J; bases not matched to a gene: 4. The CDR3 length is 14 residues. CDR3: CASTGTSGTYEQYF. The CDR3 DNA sequence: TGTGCCAGCACCGGGACTAGCGGCACCTACGAGCAGTACTTC.

This clone has a count of ten or more. The genes are TRBV19 and TRBJ2-3; D unclear. Germline V gene sequence: CDR1 LNHDA, CDR2 SQIVND (reference sequence). The ends were cut back, 6 bases at V and 6 bases at J, with 7 bases in the middle. CDR3 length equals 11 residues. CDR3 in DNA: TGTGCCAGTAGCGTCCTGGATACGCAGTATTTT. It translates to CASSVLDTQYF.

This chain links TRBV19 with TRBJ1-6; the D is unclear. The CDR3 is made up of 17 amino acids. Germline CDR1 is LNHDA and CDR2 is SQIVND (reference sequence). V was shortened by 2 bases and J by 4 bases, with 15 bases between the two germline ends. CDR3 sequence: CASSIRPEGAYNSPLHF. For the CDR3, the DNA is TGTGCCAGTAGTATACGGCCAGAGGGTGCGTATAATTCACCCCTCCACTTT.

V is TRBV2 and J is TRBJ2-3; D is unclear. The germline gives CDR1 SNHLY, CDR2 FYNNEI. The CDR3 runs 11 residues. With 3 bases removed from V and 7 bases from J, the gap between germline ends came to 5 bases. The CDR3 region has the DNA TGTGCCAGCAGTGAGCAGAATACGCAGTATTTT. As protein: CASSEQNTQYF.

V usage is TRBV18 and J usage is TRBJ2-1; D gene unclear. The CDR3 length is 13 residues. Trimming left V 3 bases short and J 4 bases short, with 7 bases between. Germline V gene sequence: CDR1 KGHSH, CDR2 LQKENI. The CDR3 protein is CASSPLQYNEQFF. The CDR3 DNA follows: TGTGCCAGCTCACCGTTACAGTACAATGAGCAGTTCTTC.